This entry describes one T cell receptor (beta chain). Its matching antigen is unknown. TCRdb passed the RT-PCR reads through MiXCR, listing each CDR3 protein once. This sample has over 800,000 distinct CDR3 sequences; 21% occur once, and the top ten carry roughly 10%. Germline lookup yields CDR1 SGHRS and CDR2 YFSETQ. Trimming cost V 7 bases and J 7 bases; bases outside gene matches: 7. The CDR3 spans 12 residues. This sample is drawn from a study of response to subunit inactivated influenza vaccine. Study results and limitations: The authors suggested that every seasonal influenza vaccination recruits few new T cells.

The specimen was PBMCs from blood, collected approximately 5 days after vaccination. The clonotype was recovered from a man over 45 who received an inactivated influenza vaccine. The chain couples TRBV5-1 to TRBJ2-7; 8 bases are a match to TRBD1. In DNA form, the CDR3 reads TGCGCCAGCGGAACAGGGGGTGGGGAGCAGTACTTC. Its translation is CASGTGGGEQYF.